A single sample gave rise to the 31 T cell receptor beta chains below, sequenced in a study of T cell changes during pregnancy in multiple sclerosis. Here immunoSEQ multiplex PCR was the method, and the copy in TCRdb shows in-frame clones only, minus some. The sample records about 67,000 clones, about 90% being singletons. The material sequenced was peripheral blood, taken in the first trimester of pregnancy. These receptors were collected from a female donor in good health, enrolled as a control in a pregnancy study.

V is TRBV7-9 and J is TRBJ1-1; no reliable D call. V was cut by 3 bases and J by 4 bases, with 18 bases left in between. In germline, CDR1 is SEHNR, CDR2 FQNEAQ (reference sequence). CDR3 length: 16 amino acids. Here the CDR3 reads CASSLGSRLEGTEAFF. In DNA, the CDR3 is TGTGCCAGCAGCTTGGGATCCCGATTGGAGGGCACTGAAGCTTTCTTT.

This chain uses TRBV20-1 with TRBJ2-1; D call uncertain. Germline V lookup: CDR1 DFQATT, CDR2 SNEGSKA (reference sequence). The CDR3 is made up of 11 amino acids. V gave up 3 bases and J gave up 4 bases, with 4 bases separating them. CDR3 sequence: CSARRYNEQFF. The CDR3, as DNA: TGCAGTGCTAGGCGTTACAATGAGCAGTTCTTC.

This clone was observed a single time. For the CDR3, the DNA is TGTGCCAGCAGCTCGGCAGTAGGACAAATCTACGAGCAGTACTTC. It codes for CASSSAVGQIYEQYF. This sequence joins TRBV7-9 and TRBJ2-7; possible D gene TRBD1, 5 bases. The CDR3 has 15 residues. CDR1 is SEHNR, CDR2 FQNEAQ, per germline (reference sequence). V was trimmed by 4 bases and J by 3 bases, leaving 16 bases between them.

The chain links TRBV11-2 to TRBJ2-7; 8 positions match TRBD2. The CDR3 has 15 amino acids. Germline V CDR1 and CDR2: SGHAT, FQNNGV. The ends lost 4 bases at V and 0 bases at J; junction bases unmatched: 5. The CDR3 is CASSSPGTSSYEQYF. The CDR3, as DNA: TGTGCCAGCAGCTCGCCCGGGACTAGCTCCTACGAGCAGTACTTC.

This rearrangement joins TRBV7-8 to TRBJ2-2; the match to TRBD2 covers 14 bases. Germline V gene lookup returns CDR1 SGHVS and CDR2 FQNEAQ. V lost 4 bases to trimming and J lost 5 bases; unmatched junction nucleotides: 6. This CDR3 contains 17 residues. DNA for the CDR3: TGTGCCAGCAGCTCGCGACTAGCGGGAGGGCCGACCGGGGAGCTGTTTTTT. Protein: CASSSRLAGGPTGELFF.

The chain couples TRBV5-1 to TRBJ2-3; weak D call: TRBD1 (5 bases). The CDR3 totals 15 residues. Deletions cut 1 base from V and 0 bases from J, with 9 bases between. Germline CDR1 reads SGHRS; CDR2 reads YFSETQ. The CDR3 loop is CASSLSGFSTDTQYF. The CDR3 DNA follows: TGCGCCAGCAGCTTGTCAGGGTTTAGCACAGATACGCAGTATTTT.

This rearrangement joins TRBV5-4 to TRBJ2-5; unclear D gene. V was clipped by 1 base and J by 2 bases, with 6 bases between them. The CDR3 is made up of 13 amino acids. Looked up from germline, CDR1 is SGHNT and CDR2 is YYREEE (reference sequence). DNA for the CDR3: TGTGCCAGCAGCTTGTGGCAGCAAGAGACCCAGTACTTC. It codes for CASSLWQQETQYF.

The CDR3, as DNA: TGTGCCAGCAGTACTAGCGCCTCCTACGAGCAGTACTTC. Amino acids: CASSTSASYEQYF. This chain connects TRBV6-5 to TRBJ2-7, with 7 bases that match TRBD2. Germline V gene lookup returns CDR1 MNHEY and CDR2 SVGAGI. J lost 0 bases, V lost 5 bases, and 1 base had no gene match. CDR3 length: 13 amino acids.

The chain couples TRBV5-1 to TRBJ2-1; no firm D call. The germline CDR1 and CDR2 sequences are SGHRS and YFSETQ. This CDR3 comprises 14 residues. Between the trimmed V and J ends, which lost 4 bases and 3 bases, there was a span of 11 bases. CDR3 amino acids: CASSQDVDYNEQFF. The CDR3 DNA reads TGCGCCAGCAGCCAGGATGTAGACTACAATGAGCAGTTCTTC.

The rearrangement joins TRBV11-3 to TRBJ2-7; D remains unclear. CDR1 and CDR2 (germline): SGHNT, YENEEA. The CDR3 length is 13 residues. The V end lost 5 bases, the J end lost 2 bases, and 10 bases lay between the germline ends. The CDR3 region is CASSPGSTYEQYF. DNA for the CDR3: TGTGCCAGCAGCCCGGGTTCGACCTACGAGCAGTACTTC.

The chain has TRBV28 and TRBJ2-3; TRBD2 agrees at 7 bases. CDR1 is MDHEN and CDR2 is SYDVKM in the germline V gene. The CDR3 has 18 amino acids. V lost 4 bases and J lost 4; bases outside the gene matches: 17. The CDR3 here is CASSSQVGGPGRADTQYF. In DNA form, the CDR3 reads TGTGCCAGCAGTTCTCAGGTGGGAGGGCCTGGTAGGGCAGATACGCAGTATTTT.

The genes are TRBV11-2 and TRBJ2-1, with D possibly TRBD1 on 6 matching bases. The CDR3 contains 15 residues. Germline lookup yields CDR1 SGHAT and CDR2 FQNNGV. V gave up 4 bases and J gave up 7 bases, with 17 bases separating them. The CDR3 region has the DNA TGTGCCAGCAGCTCTCTAAGGGGGAGTTGGAATGAGCAGTTCTTC. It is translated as CASSSLRGSWNEQFF.

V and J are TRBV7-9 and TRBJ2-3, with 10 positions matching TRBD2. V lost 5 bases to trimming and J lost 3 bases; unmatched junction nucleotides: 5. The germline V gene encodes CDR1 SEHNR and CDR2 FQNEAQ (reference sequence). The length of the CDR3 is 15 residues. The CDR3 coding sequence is TGTGCCAGCAGCGATGGACTAGCGGTAACAGATACGCAGTATTTT. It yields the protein CASSDGLAVTDTQYF. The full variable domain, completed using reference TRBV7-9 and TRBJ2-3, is DTGVSQNPRHKITKRGQNVTFRCDPISEHNRLYWYRQTLGQGPEFLTYFQNEAQLEKSRLLSDRFSAERPKGSFSTLEIQRTEQGDSAMYLCASSDGLAVTDTQYFGPGTRLTVL.

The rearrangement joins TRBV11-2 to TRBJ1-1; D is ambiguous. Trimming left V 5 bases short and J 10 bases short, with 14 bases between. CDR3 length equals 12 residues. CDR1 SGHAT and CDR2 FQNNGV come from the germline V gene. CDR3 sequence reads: CASSVGTGGAFF. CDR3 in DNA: TGTGCCAGCAGCGTCGGAACGGGAGGAGCTTTCTTT.

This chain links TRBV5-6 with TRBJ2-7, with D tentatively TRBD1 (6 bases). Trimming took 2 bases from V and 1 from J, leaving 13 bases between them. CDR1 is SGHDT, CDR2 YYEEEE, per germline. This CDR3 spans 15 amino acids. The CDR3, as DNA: TGTGCCAGCAGCTTCAGGGGATCGATGTCCTACGAGCAGTACTTC. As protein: CASSFRGSMSYEQYF.

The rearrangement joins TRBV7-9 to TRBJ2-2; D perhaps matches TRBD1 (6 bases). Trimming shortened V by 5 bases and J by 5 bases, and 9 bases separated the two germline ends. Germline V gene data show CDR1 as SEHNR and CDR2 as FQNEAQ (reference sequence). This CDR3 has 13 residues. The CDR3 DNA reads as TGTGCCAGCAGCGGTACAGGGACCGGGGAGCTGTTTTTT. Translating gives CASSGTGTGELFF.

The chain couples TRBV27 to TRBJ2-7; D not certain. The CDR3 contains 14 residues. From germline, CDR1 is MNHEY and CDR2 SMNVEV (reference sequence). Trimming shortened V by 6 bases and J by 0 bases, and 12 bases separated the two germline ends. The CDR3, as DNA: TGTGCCAGCAGCCCGGGTCCGAGCTCCTACGAGCAGTACTTC. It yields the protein CASSPGPSSYEQYF.

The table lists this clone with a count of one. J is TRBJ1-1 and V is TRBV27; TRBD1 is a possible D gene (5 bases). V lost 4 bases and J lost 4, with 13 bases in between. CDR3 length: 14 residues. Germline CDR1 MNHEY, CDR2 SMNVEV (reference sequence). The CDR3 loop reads CASSSTWGGTEAFF. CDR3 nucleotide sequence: TGTGCCAGCAGTTCAACTTGGGGGGGCACTGAAGCTTTCTTT.

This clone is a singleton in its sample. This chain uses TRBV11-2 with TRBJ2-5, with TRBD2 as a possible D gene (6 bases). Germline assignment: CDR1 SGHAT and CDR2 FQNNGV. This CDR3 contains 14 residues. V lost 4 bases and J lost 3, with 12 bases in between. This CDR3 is CASSSTSFEETQYF. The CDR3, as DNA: TGTGCCAGCAGCTCGACTAGTTTCGAAGAGACCCAGTACTTC.

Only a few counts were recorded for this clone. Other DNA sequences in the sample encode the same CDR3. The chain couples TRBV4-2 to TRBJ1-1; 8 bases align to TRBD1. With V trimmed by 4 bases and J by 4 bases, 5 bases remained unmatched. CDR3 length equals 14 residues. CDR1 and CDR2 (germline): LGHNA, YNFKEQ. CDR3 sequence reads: CASSPEQGATEAFF. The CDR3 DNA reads TGTGCCAGCAGCCCAGAGCAGGGGGCCACTGAAGCTTTCTTT.

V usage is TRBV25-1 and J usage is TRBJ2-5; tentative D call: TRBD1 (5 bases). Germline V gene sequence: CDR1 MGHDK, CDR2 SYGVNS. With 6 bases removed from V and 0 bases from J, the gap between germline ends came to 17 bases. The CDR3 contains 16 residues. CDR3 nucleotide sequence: TGTGCCAGCAGCAATCAGGACGGACACCACCAAGAGACCCAGTACTTC. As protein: CASSNQDGHHQETQYF.

The CDR3 region has the DNA TGTGCCAGCAGGAGTAAGCCTGCGGCTTTCTTT. Protein: CASRSKPAAFF. The chain recombines TRBV6-1 with TRBJ1-1; no clear D. V shed 6 bases and J shed 11 bases, with 13 bases lying between them. Per germline, CDR1 MNHNS and CDR2 SASEGT. This CDR3 comprises 11 residues.

The CDR3 DNA follows: TGTGCCAGCAGTGACCGGACAGGACAGTACAAGAATGAGCAGTTCTTC. Amino acid sequence: CASSDRTGQYKNEQFF. The chain couples TRBV6-1 to TRBJ2-1; 7 bases match TRBD1. V shed 3 bases, J shed 7 bases, and the junction held 12 bases outside the gene matches. This CDR3 has 16 residues. Germline lookup yields CDR1 MNHNS and CDR2 SASEGT.

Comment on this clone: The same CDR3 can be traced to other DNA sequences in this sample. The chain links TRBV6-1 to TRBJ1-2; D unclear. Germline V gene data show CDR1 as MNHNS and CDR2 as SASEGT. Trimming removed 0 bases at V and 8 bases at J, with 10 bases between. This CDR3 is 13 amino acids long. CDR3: CASSEAGGYGYTF. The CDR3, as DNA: TGTGCCAGCAGTGAAGCCGGAGGGTACGGCTACACCTTC.

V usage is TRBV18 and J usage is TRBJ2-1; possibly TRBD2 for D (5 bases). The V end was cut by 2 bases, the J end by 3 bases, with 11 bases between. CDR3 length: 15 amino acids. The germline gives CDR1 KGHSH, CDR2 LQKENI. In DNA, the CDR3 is TGTGCCAGCTCACCAGTACTAGTTAACTACAATGAGCAGTTCTTC. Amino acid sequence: CASSPVLVNYNEQFF.

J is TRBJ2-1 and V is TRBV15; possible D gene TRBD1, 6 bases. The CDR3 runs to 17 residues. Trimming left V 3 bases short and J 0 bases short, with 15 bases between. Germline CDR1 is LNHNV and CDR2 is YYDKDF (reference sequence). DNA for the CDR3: TGTGCCACCAGCAGGCGCAGACAGGAGAGCTCCTACAATGAGCAGTTCTTC. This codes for CATSRRRQESSYNEQFF.

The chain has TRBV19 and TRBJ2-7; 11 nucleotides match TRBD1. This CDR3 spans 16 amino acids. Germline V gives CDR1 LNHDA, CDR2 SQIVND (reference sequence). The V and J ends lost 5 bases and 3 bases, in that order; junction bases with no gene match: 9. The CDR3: CASSSSFGTGGYEQYF. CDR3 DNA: TGTGCCAGTAGTTCTAGTTTCGGGACAGGGGGCTACGAGCAGTACTTC.

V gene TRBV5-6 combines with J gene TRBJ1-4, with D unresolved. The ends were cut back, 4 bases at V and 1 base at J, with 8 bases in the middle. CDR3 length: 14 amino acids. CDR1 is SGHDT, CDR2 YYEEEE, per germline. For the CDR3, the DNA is TGTGCCAGCAGCGAGGCACGAACTAATGAAAAACTGTTTTTT. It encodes CASSEARTNEKLFF.

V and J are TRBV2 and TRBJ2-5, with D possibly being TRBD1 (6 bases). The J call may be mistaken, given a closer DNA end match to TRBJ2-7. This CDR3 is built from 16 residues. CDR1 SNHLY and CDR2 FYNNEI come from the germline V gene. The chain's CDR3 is CASSETIGGSIYEQYF. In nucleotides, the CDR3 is TGTGCCAGCAGTGAAACGATAGGGGGTTCCATTTACGAGCAGTACTTC.

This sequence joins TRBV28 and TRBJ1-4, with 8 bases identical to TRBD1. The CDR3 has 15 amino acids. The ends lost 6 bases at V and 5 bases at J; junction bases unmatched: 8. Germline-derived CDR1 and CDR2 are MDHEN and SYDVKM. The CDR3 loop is CASSPGGQGNEKLFF. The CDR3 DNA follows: TGTGCCAGCAGCCCGGGCGGACAGGGCAATGAAAAACTGTTTTTT.

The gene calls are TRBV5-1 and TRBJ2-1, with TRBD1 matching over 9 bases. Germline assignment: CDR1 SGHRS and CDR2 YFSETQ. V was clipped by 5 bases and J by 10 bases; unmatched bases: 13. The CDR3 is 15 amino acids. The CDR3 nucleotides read TGCGCCAGCAGTACCGGGACAGGGACTATTGAAGAGCAGTTCTTC. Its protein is CASSTGTGTIEEQFF.